This T cell receptor (beta chain) was documented in a study of T cell changes during pregnancy in multiple sclerosis. Method: immunoSEQ multiplex PCR; TCRdb's copy keeps in-frame clones and lacks some. Among around 63,000 clones listed, roughly nine tenths were seen once. The sequencing here drew on peripheral blood, taken after pregnancy. This receptor was identified in a female donor in good health, enrolled as a control in a pregnancy study.

The CDR3 here is CASSTLPGQGSPLHF. CDR3 DNA: TGTGCCAGTAGTACACTACCGGGACAGGGCTCACCCCTCCACTTT. The J gene is TRBJ1-6, the V gene TRBV19; 9 bases match TRBD1. Germline CDR1 is LNHDA and CDR2 is SQIVND (reference sequence). This CDR3 is built from 15 residues. After removal of 4 bases from V and 10 bases from J, the junction contained 8 bases not matched to a gene.